Shown below are 7 T cell receptor beta chains from a single sample sequenced in a study of cytomegalovirus exposure and HLA in healthy donors. 13 Jbeta primers and 60 Vbeta primers were used for the PCR. This table comes from immunoSEQ multiplex PCR, and its TCRdb copy is limited to in-frame clones, with some not included. The sample shows 110,000 to 150,000 clones, under 90% of them seen only once. Specimen: PBMCs. The receptors here all came from a boy younger than 10 in good health and CMV-seronegative.

V and J are TRBV6-5 and TRBJ1-1; D unresolved. CDR1 and CDR2 (germline): MNHEY, SVGAGI. The CDR3 has 13 residues. The V and J ends lost 4 bases and 3 bases respectively, with 9 bases between them. The CDR3 DNA reads TGTGCCAGCAGTTCGGGAGAGGACACTGAAGCTTTCTTT. It translates to CASSSGEDTEAFF.

V and J are TRBV9 and TRBJ2-3, with TRBD2 identical over 8 bases. The CDR3 totals 13 residues. Germline loops: CDR1 SGDLS, CDR2 YYNGEE. The V segment lost 2 bases and the J segment 6 bases; nucleotides outside the gene matches: 2. CDR3 sequence reads: CASSVTSGDTQYF. Here the CDR3 DNA reads TGTGCCAGCAGCGTCACTAGCGGTGATACGCAGTATTTT.

V and J are TRBV10-1 and TRBJ2-7, with 10 bases aligning to TRBD2. CDR1 and CDR2 (germline): WNHNN, SYGVQD (reference sequence). V gave up 0 bases and J gave up 7 bases; unmatched junction bases: 9. This CDR3 has 16 amino acids. The CDR3 loop reads CASSESGLAGVDEQYF. The DNA for the CDR3 is TGCGCCAGCAGTGAGTCAGGGCTAGCGGGAGTGGATGAGCAGTACTTC.

The rearrangement joins TRBV30 to TRBJ1-2; 8 nucleotides match TRBD1. Germline V gene data show CDR1 as GTSNPN and CDR2 as SVGIG (reference sequence). CDR3 length: 12 amino acids. The J segment lost 1 base and the V segment lost 7 bases, leaving 2 bases of the junction unmatched. This CDR3 is CASGQGNYGYTF. CDR3 nucleotides: TGTGCCTCCGGACAGGGTAACTATGGCTACACCTTC.

This clone is a singleton in its sample. V gene TRBV25-1 combines with J gene TRBJ2-5; TRBD2 is a possible D gene (6 bases). V was clipped by 1 base and J by 5 bases, with 8 bases between them. The CDR3 spans 13 residues. Germline V gene sequence: CDR1 MGHDK, CDR2 SYGVNS. CDR3 in amino acids: CASSELGGETQYF. For the CDR3, the DNA is TGTGCCAGCAGTGAATTAGGAGGGGAGACCCAGTACTTC.

The J gene is TRBJ1-6, the V gene TRBV6-1; 7 nucleotides align to TRBD1. V trimming: 1 base; J trimming: 0 bases; junction bases outside the gene matches: 12. Germline V gene lookup returns CDR1 MNHNS and CDR2 SASEGT. The CDR3 covers 20 residues. The chain's CDR3 is CASSEGGTVRLSSYNSPLHF. CDR3 nucleotides: TGTGCCAGCAGTGAAGGAGGGACAGTCCGATTAAGCTCCTATAATTCACCCCTCCACTTT.

This clone came up a few times. The chain joins TRBV18 to TRBJ2-7, with a tentative D call TRBD1 (5 bases). The CDR3 consists of 15 residues. The V end was cut by 1 base, the J end by 0 bases, with 10 bases between. Per the germline V gene, CDR1 is KGHSH and CDR2 is LQKENI. CDR3 sequence reads: CASSPRLDSSYEQYF. In DNA, the CDR3 is TGTGCCAGCTCACCACGGCTCGACAGCTCCTACGAGCAGTACTTC.